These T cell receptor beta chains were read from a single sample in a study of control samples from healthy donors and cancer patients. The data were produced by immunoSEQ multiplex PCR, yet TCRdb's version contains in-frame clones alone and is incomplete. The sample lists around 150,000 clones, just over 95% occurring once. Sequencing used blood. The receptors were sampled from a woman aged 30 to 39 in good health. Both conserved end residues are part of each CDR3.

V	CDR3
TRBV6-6	CASSYSAGEDEKLFF
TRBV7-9	CASSLELGSTEAFF
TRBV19	CASSLAGGRTDTQYF
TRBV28	CASRPSPGNKGSPLHF
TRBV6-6	CASSLLANEQFF
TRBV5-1	CASSLVGGPNTEAFF
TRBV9	CASSVAPGGDYIQYF
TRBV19	CASSEVASGRRYEQYF
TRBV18	CASSPLRGEQYF
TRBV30	CAWSVTSTDMYGYTF
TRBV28	CASSFGFLNSYEQYF
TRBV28	CASSRVSRLIAGELFF
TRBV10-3	CAISESPGRDNSPLHF